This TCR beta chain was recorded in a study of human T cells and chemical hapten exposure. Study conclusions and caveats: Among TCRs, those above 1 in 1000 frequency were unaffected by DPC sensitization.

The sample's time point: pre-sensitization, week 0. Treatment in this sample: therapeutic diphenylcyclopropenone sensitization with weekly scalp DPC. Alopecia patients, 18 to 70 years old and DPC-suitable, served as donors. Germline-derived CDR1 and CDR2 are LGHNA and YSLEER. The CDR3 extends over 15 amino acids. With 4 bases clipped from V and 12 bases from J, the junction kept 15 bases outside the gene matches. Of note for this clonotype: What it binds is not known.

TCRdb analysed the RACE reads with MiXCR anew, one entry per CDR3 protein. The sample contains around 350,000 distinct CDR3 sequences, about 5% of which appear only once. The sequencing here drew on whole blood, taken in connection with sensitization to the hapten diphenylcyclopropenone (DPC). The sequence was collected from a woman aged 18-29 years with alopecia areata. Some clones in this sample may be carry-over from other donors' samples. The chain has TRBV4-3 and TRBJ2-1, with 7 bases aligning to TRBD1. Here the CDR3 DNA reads TGCGCCAGCAGCCGAGACAGGGTCTCTGTCGTCGGGCAGTTCTTC. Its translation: CASSRDRVSVVGQFF.